Presented here are 3 T cell receptor beta chains from one specimen sequenced in a study of T cells in narcolepsy. Method: immunoSEQ multiplex PCR; TCRdb's copy keeps in-frame clones and lacks some. The sample yields fewer than 40,000 clones, more than 65% seen once. Sequenced sample: memory (CD45RA-) CD4+ T cells from blood. These receptors were obtained from a human donor in good health.

This chain links TRBV7-6 with TRBJ2-3; D unresolved. The CDR3 has 13 amino acids. Germline CDR1 is SGHVS and CDR2 is FNYEAQ. V gave up 1 base and J gave up 7 bases, with 9 bases separating them. CDR3 nucleotides: TGTGCCAGCAGCTTAGAGTCTGGAAATACGCAGTATTTT. It codes for CASSLESGNTQYF.

The genes are TRBV4-2 and TRBJ1-2; weak D call: TRBD1 (5 bases). Germline V CDR1 and CDR2: LGHNA, YNFKEQ. The CDR3 totals 16 residues. V lost 0 bases, J lost 8 bases, and 19 bases lay in between. The CDR3 DNA is TGTGCCAGCAGCCAAGATAGTTCCGGGTTGCGGGGGGGCTACACCTTC. It translates to CASSQDSSGLRGGYTF.

The V and J genes are TRBV21-1 and TRBJ1-4. TRBV21-1 is recorded as a pseudogene. This CDR3 spans 16 amino acids. CDR3 in DNA: TGTGCCAGCAGCAAAACGACGAGACGGAGAAATGAAAAACTGTTTTTT. It translates to CASSKTTRRRNEKLFF.